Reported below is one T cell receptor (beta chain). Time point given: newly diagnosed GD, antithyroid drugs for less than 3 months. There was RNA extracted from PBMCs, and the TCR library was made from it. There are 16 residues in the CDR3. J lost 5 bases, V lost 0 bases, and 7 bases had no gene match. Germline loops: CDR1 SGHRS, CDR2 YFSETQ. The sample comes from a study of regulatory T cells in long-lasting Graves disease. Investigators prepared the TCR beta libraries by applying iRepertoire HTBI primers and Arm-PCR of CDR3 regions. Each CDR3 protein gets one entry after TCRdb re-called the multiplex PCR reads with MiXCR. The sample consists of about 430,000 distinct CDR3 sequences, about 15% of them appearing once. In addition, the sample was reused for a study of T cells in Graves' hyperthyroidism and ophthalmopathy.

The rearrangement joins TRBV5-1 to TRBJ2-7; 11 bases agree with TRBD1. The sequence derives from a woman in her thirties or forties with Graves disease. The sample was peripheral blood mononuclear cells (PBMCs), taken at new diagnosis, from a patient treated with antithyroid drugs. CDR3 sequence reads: CASSLARTGGADEQYF. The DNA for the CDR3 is TGCGCCAGCAGCTTGGCCAGGACAGGGGGCGCGGACGAGCAGTACTTC.